One T cell receptor (beta chain) is described in this entry. Its cognate antigen is unknown. The CDR3 spans 18 residues. Germline CDR1 is WNHNN and CDR2 is SYGVQD (reference sequence). V shed 5 bases and J shed 5 bases, with 22 bases lying between them. No patient had autoimmune disease or received systemic immunosuppression. Blood specimens came from baseline, cycle 4 day 1, and cycle 7 day 1. This sample was taken from a study of OX40 agonist ivuxolimab in advanced cancers. Study results and caveats: Partial responders treated at 0.1-3.0 mg/kg exhibited clonal expansion among the lowest measured.

TCRdb's table, derived via immunoSEQ multiplex PCR, lists solely in-frame clones and lacks some. This sample has more than 40,000 clones; roughly three quarters occur once, and the top ten carry over 2%. The sample here was CD4+ or CD8+ T cells sorted from blood, taken in a trial of the OX40 agonist ivuxolimab. The TCR was taken from an adult with an advanced solid tumor such as melanoma, head and neck, liver or kidney cancer. The V and J genes are TRBV10-1 and TRBJ2-6; D not resolved. The CDR3 is CASSKKTIAQSRANVLTF. As DNA, the CDR3 is TGCGCCAGCAGTAAGAAAACAATCGCACAAAGTCGGGCCAACGTCCTGACTTTC.